Below, 30 T cell receptor beta chains from the same sample are listed, as sequenced in a study of early T cells in non-severe SARS-CoV-2 infection. TCRdb redid the calling of the 5' RACE reads with MiXCR, one entry per CDR3 protein. The sample lists around 84,000 distinct CDR3 sequences, 13% to 15% occurring once. The sequenced sample was whole blood. The receptors were sampled from an adult who was a healthcare worker with PCR-confirmed SARS-CoV-2 infection or an uninfected control (not recorded which).

This clonotype came up a few times. V usage is TRBV29-1 and J usage is TRBJ2-2; D not certain. Germline CDR1 reads SQVTM; CDR2 reads ANQGSEA. The CDR3 contains 13 residues. Trimming left V 5 bases short and J 2 bases short, with 9 bases between. The CDR3 reads CSVRDGNTGELFF. The CDR3 nucleotides are TGCAGCGTTCGAGACGGCAACACCGGGGAGCTGTTTTTT.

This clonotype was observed at least ten times. CDR3 bases: TGCAGCGTTGAACAGGTCATGAACACTGAAGCTTTCTTT. Translated, it gives CSVEQVMNTEAFF. V usage is TRBV29-1 and J usage is TRBJ1-1; D gene uncertain. Germline V lookup: CDR1 SQVTM, CDR2 ANQGSEA. The V end lost 2 bases, the J end lost 0 bases, and 7 bases lay between the germline ends. CDR3 length equals 13 residues.

Concerning this clonotype itself: Its ends do not fully match the called genes, so a read error is possible. The V and J genes are TRBV27 and TRBJ2-7; 11 bases line up with TRBD2. This CDR3 is built from 14 residues. Germline-derived CDR1 and CDR2 are MNHEY and SMNVEV (reference sequence). As DNA, the CDR3 is TGTGTCAGCACCCAACTAGCGGGAGTCTACGAGCAGTACTTC. As protein: CVSTQLAGVYEQYF.

Many counts were recorded for this clonotype. J is TRBJ1-2 and V is TRBV3-1, with a possible D match to TRBD1 (5 bases). Germline CDR1 is LGHDT and CDR2 is YNNKEL (reference sequence). V shed 3 bases and J shed 6 bases, with 11 bases lying between them. The CDR3 loop spans 13 amino acids. This chain's CDR3 is CASSHSNRNGYTF. The CDR3 DNA follows: TGTGCCAGCAGCCACTCAAACAGGAATGGCTACACCTTC.

A few counts support this clonotype. The chain combines TRBV29-1 with TRBJ2-2; D unresolved. The CDR3 has 11 residues. CDR1 SQVTM and CDR2 ANQGSEA come from the germline V gene. V lost 3 bases and J lost 5, with 4 bases in between. The DNA for the CDR3 is TGCAGCGTTGATAGGACCGGGGAGCTGTTTTTT. As protein: CSVDRTGELFF.

This clonotype was observed at least ten times. The chain has TRBV7-6 and TRBJ2-7; 14 nucleotides match TRBD2. Trimming at V came to 0 bases and at J to 7 bases, leaving 14 bases not matched to a gene. CDR3 length: 19 residues. Germline V gene lookup returns CDR1 SGHVS and CDR2 FNYEAQ. The CDR3 is CASSLALSGGLAGVGEQYF. The CDR3 nucleotides read TGTGCCAGCAGCTTAGCTTTATCTGGGGGACTAGCGGGAGTTGGGGAGCAGTACTTC.

This chain uses TRBV14 with TRBJ2-7; the D gene is possibly TRBD2 (6 bases). The CDR3 runs to 15 residues. In germline, CDR1 is SGHDN, CDR2 FVKESK. V shed 4 bases and J shed 2 bases, with 15 bases lying between them. As DNA, the CDR3 is TGTGCCAGCAGCCCGCCACGGGGGATTGCCTACGAGCAGTACTTC. Translation: CASSPPRGIAYEQYF.

In its sample, this clonotype was seen a few times. This chain links TRBV6-2 or TRBV6-3 with TRBJ1-2; no clear D. Germline V CDR1 and CDR2: MNHEY, SVGEGT. This CDR3 is built from 12 residues. Trimming took 5 bases from V and 8 from J, leaving 12 bases between them. In nucleotides, the CDR3 is TGTGCCAGCAGTCCGTCACTGTGGGGCTACACCTTC. Translating gives CASSPSLWGYTF.

The V call is TRBV30, the J call TRBJ1-1; no firm D call. Trimming removed 2 bases at V and 3 bases at J, with 7 bases between. Germline V gene sequence: CDR1 GTSNPN, CDR2 SVGIG (reference sequence). CDR3 length: 12 amino acids. The CDR3 region is CAWSLGDTEAFF. In DNA form, the CDR3 reads TGTGCCTGGAGTTTAGGCGACACTGAAGCTTTCTTT.

The gene calls are TRBV29-1 and TRBJ2-5, with TRBD2 matching over 8 bases. Unmatched junction bases numbered 5, after V lost 3 bases and J lost 5 bases. This CDR3 contains 13 residues. The germline gives CDR1 SQVTM, CDR2 ANQGSEA. The DNA of the CDR3 is TGCAGCGTTGAGGCGGGGGGCTCGGAGACCCAGTACTTC. As protein: CSVEAGGSETQYF.

This clonotype showed up just a few times. The chain combines TRBV7-8 with TRBJ2-2, with TRBD2 identical over 9 bases. The CDR3 is 16 amino acids. Germline CDR1 reads SGHVS; CDR2 reads FQNEAQ. The trim removed 1 base at V and 7 bases at J, leaving 7 bases unmatched. DNA for the CDR3: TGTGCCAGCAGCTTAGTTAGCGGGAGCGAACGCGGGGAGCTGTTTTTT. Protein: CASSLVSGSERGELFF. Complete variable domain (other parts from reference TRBV7-8 and TRBJ2-2): GAGVSQSPRYKVAKRGQDVALRCDPISGHVSLFWYQQALGQGPEFLTYFQNEAQLDKSGLPSDRFFAERPEGSVSTLKIQRTQQEDSAVYLCASSLVSGSERGELFFGEGSRLTVL.

This clonotype came up a few times. The chain uses TRBV2 and TRBJ1-6; no clear D. CDR3 length: 14 amino acids. Trimming pared 4 bases from V and 7 bases from J, leaving 11 bases between. The V gene's germline CDR1 is SNHLY and CDR2 FYNNEI. CDR3 sequence: CASSANLPNSPLHF. The CDR3 bases are TGTGCCAGCAGTGCTAATTTACCCAATTCACCCCTCCACTTT. Complete variable domain (other parts from reference TRBV2 and TRBJ1-6): EPEVTQTPSHQVTQMGQEVILRCVPISNHLYFYWYRQILGQKVEFLVSFYNNEISEKSEIFDDQFSVERPDGSNFTLKIRSTKLEDSAMYFCASSANLPNSPLHFGNGTRLTVT.

This clonotype was observed a few times. The chain has TRBV14 and TRBJ2-7; D remains unclear. The CDR3 runs to 12 residues. Trimming pared 0 bases from V and 7 bases from J, leaving 7 bases between. Germline V gene data show CDR1 as SGHDN and CDR2 as FVKESK. For the CDR3, the DNA is TGTGCCAGCAGCCAAGATAACTTGGAGCAGTACTTC. It codes for CASSQDNLEQYF.

This clonotype was counted ten times or more. The rearrangement uses TRBV12-3 or TRBV12-4 and TRBJ2-2, with D perhaps TRBD1 or TRBD2 (6 bases each). The CDR3 runs 16 residues. The V end was cut by 7 bases, the J end by 4 bases, with 19 bases between. In DNA, the CDR3 is TGTGCCAGCACCGAGGCGCGTGGGGGGCCCACCGGGGAGCTGTTTTTT. The encoded protein is CASTEARGGPTGELFF.

This clonotype was counted only a few times. The J gene is TRBJ1-2, the V gene TRBV29-1, with a tentative D call TRBD1 (5 bases). V lost 4 bases and J 2 bases, leaving 17 bases between the germline ends. The germline V gene encodes CDR1 SQVTM and CDR2 ANQGSEA. The CDR3 contains 15 residues. The CDR3 spells CSVAGRATLNYGYTF. As DNA, the CDR3 is TGCAGCGTTGCTGGCAGGGCTACCCTAAACTATGGCTACACCTTC.

This clonotype occurred many times. This chain joins TRBV18 and TRBJ1-1; TRBD1 might be the D (5 bases). The CDR3 runs to 12 residues. The V gene lost 5 bases and the J gene lost 8 bases, with 12 bases spanning the gap. CDR1 is KGHSH, CDR2 LQKENI, per germline. The CDR3 spells CASSAQTEEAFF. Written as DNA, the CDR3 is TGTGCCAGCTCAGCGCAGACAGAGGAAGCTTTCTTT.

In this sample, this clonotype turned up a few times. This rearrangement joins TRBV7-2 to TRBJ2-1, with 7 bases matching TRBD2. The CDR3 loop spans 18 amino acids. The V segment lost 1 base and the J segment 6 bases; nucleotides outside the gene matches: 15. The germline V gene has CDR1 SGHTA and CDR2 FQGNSA. The CDR3 DNA reads as TGTGCCAGCAGCTTAGAGATTTTGGGGGGGTTGGATCCCAATGAGCAGTTCTTC. This translates into CASSLEILGGLDPNEQFF. The full variable domain, with the rest looked up from reference TRBV7-2 and TRBJ2-1, is GAGVSQSPSNKVTEKGKDVELRCDPISGHTALYWYRQSLGQGLEFLIYFQGNSAPDKSGLPSDRFSAERTGGSVSTLTIQRTQQEDSAVYLCASSLEILGGLDPNEQFFGPGTRLTVL.

This clonotype was seen at least ten times. The rearrangement links TRBV12-5 to TRBJ1-5; D remains unclear. V was shortened by 4 bases and J by 9 bases, with 16 bases between the two germline ends. This CDR3 has 14 amino acids. Germline CDR1 reads LGHNT; CDR2 reads FRNRAP. The DNA for the CDR3 is TGTGCTAGTGGTTCTTCGACGGTTTCACGGCCCCAGCATTTT. Translated: CASGSSTVSRPQHF.

This clonotype came up a few times. The chain joins TRBV18 to TRBJ1-3; 7 nucleotides align to TRBD1. V lost 3 bases to trimming and J lost 0 bases; unmatched junction nucleotides: 5. Germline assignment: CDR1 KGHSH and CDR2 LQKENI. This CDR3 spans 16 amino acids. The CDR3: CASSPTGVHSGNTIYF. CDR3 sequence (DNA): TGTGCCAGCTCACCCACAGGGGTTCACTCTGGAAACACCATATATTTT. Filled out from reference TRBV18 and TRBJ1-3, the complete variable domain reads NAGVMQNPRHLVRRRGQEARLRCSPMKGHSHVYWYRQLPEEGLKFMVYLQKENIIDESGMPKERFSAEFPKEGPSILRIQQVVRGDSAAYFCASSPTGVHSGNTIYFGEGSWLTVV.

The table lists this clonotype with a few counts. V usage is TRBV9 and J usage is TRBJ2-7; 10 bases match TRBD2. J gave up 5 bases and V 5 bases, and 7 bases lay outside the gene matches. The CDR3 runs to 14 residues. Germline values: CDR1 SGDLS, CDR2 YYNGEE. The CDR3 bases are TGTGCCAGCAGGAAGGGACTAGCGTCAGACGAGCAGTACTTC. Translation gives CASRKGLASDEQYF.

This clonotype was recorded a few times. V is TRBV6-1 and J is TRBJ2-2, with a tentative D call TRBD2 (5 bases). Trimming stripped 5 bases from V and 0 bases from J, with 13 bases between. Germline CDR1 is MNHNS and CDR2 is SASEGT. This CDR3 is built from 16 residues. CDR3 bases: TGTGCCAGCAGTCAAGGAAGGGAGACGAACACCGGGGAGCTGTTTTTT. This encodes CASSQGRETNTGELFF.

This clonotype was counted a few times. This chain links TRBV12-3 or TRBV12-4 with TRBJ2-1, with TRBD2 matching 11 bases. The CDR3 covers 14 residues. Losses at the gene ends were 6 bases for V and 9 bases for J; bases not matched to a gene: 7. In DNA, the CDR3 is TGTGCCAGCAGCCAACTAGCGGGAGCAGCTGAGCAGTTCTTC. Encoded protein: CASSQLAGAAEQFF.

This clonotype came up many times. The chain employs TRBV29-1 and TRBJ2-1; possible D gene TRBD1, 5 bases. Deletions cut 3 bases from V and 0 bases from J, with 18 bases between. Germline V gives CDR1 SQVTM, CDR2 ANQGSEA. The CDR3 consists of 17 residues. The CDR3 spells CSVDGPIGASSYNEQFF. DNA of the CDR3: TGCAGCGTTGACGGTCCTATTGGGGCTAGCTCCTACAATGAGCAGTTCTTC.

This clonotype came up a few times. The rearrangement links TRBV28 to TRBJ2-7, with TRBD1 identical over 8 bases. V dropped 3 bases and J dropped 4; count of bases not matched to a gene: 5. The CDR3 has 14 residues. Germline loops: CDR1 MDHEN, CDR2 SYDVKM. The CDR3: CASSFPGGGYEQYF. In DNA, the CDR3 is TGTGCCAGCAGTTTTCCAGGGGGCGGATACGAGCAGTACTTC.

The chain uses TRBV28 and TRBJ2-5; D might be TRBD1 (6 bases). The CDR3 length is 14 residues. Trimming shortened V by 3 bases and J by 0 bases, and 8 bases separated the two germline ends. Germline values: CDR1 MDHEN, CDR2 SYDVKM. The CDR3 region has the DNA TGTGCCAGCAGTTTCGACAGGTACCAAGAGACCCAGTACTTC. Its translation: CASSFDRYQETQYF.

The table lists this clonotype with a few counts. The chain carries TRBV6-2 or TRBV6-3 and TRBJ2-7; 8 bases line up with TRBD1. The CDR3 runs 14 residues. The germline V gene encodes CDR1 MNHEY and CDR2 SVGEGT. The trim removed 8 bases at V and 5 bases at J, leaving 11 bases unmatched. CDR3 nucleotide sequence: TGTGCCAGCGATCCGGGACAGGCCCTACACGAGCAGTACTTC. Translation gives CASDPGQALHEQYF.

This chain links TRBV28 with TRBJ2-7, with 8 nucleotides matching TRBD1. The CDR3 runs to 15 residues. Trimming cost V 8 bases and J 5 bases; bases outside gene matches: 14. The germline V gene encodes CDR1 MDHEN and CDR2 SYDVKM. CDR3 DNA sequence: TGTGCCAGCTTACTCCCTGGCAGGGGGCCCCACGAGCAGTACTTC. Its protein is CASLLPGRGPHEQYF.

This clonotype was observed a few times. CDR3 coding DNA: TGTGCCAGCAGTTCCTCCGGGACAAAGTACAATGAGCAGTTCTTC. Protein: CASSSSGTKYNEQFF. This chain links TRBV12-3 or TRBV12-4 with TRBJ2-1; tentatively, D is TRBD1 (6 bases). CDR3 length: 15 amino acids. Trimming shortened V by 4 bases and J by 4 bases, and 14 bases separated the two germline ends.

The chain carries TRBV20-1 and TRBJ2-7; 10 bases align to TRBD2. The CDR3 consists of 13 residues. CDR1 and CDR2 (germline): DFQATT, SNEGSKA (reference sequence). Losses at the gene ends were 6 bases for V and 1 base for J; bases not matched to a gene: 3. This chain's CDR3 is CSAQTSGSYEQYF. CDR3 bases: TGCAGTGCCCAGACTAGCGGGTCCTACGAGCAGTACTTC.

Here the CDR3 DNA reads TGCGCCAGCAGCCAAGGCCAGGTTGGCAACACTGAAGCTTTCTTT. It encodes CASSQGQVGNTEAFF. J is TRBJ1-1 and V is TRBV4-1; D remains unclear. V lost 1 base and J 2 bases, leaving 11 bases between the germline ends. This CDR3 region has 15 residues. In germline, CDR1 is MGHRA, CDR2 YSYEKL.